Listed here is a single T cell receptor beta chain. This clone has more than one count but fewer than ten. Its recognized antigen is unknown. One base away there is no much larger clone; base qualities are not given. The germline V gene gives CDR1 as SGHRS and CDR2 as YFSETQ. Relative to germline, V is missing 4 bases and J is missing 14 bases, with 7 bases of the junction outside any gene match. The CDR3 starts with the cysteine, ends with the phenylalanine, and has 13 residues. Only CDR3 DNA remains: 39 bases, in frame from the first base. This sample was included in a study of vaccination effects on CD4 cells after COVID-19 (dated by TCRdb to 2022 to 2024). Some background on the complete study: Two doses of either the BNT162b2 or the mRNA-1273 mRNA SARS-CoV-2 vaccine were administered to participants. In two convalescent patients, pre-vaccine samples were collected 16 days and one week ahead of the first dose, 142 and 148 days after COVID-19 diagnosis. SARS-CoV-2 spike-specific CD4+ TCR repertoires were compared before and after mRNA vaccination in COVID-19 convalescent patients and in infection-naive vaccine recipients. Altogether, about 10 COVID-19 convalescent patients and 4 SARS-CoV-2-naive healthy vaccine recipients made up the full study. Cultures from other donors in the study were sequenced using the Oncomine TCR Beta short-read assay on an Illumina iSeq 100. Overall study outcomes, separate from this receptor: Both infection-induced and vaccine-induced clones contracted markedly at late post-vaccination timepoints, which is consistent with waning T cell responses. In convalescent patients, the post-vaccine spike-reactive repertoire consisted mainly of new vaccine-induced clones, largely distinct from infection-induced clones. Only a small number of convalescent patients were included, and no early post-infection timepoints were available, which limited the study.

Library construction relied on the immunoSEQ multiplex PCR assay. DNA from the cultured and isolated CD4+ T cells underwent TCR beta CDR3 sequencing. Per the source publication's procedure: Non-productive TCR sequences were removed, reads were trimmed to the CDR3 region, and CDR3s of at least 7 amino acids were retained. Antigen-specific clonotypes were identified with the MANAFEST web app by comparing expansion in peptide wells against reference cultures. For clones to be considered positive, expansion at FDR<0.05 versus reference and all other wells, an odds ratio above 5, and a frequency above 0.1% in two replicate wells were required. Clonotypes significantly expanded in SARS-CoV-2 spike wells and in at least one common cold coronavirus spike condition were defined as cross-reactive. Using the stringdist R package, CDR3 similarity was measured by Levenshtein distance, and unrooted trees were constructed with ape in R 3.6.1. This immuneACCESS table, as held by TCRdb, lists in-frame sequences with V and J called but not all clones. Of the missing ones, under half trace to an unresolved V gene in checked studies; the others have no known cause. Clone size and V and J calls were adopted from that table, with D and trimming inferred from the DNA. The sample table lists around 40,000 clones, roughly four fifths of them with a count of one. Less than 30% of the sample is in the top ten clones.

In the ViraFEST assay, PBMC were stimulated with viral peptide pools, and TCR sequencing was then used to find antigen-specific CD4+ T cell clonotypes based on their expansion. After more than nine days of culture, CD4+ T cells were isolated with the EasySep CD4+ T cell isolation kit. PCR-confirmed SARS-CoV-2 infection had occurred in convalescent patients between March and December 2020, before the Alpha, Beta and Delta variants emerged in the United States. Approximately 2.1 million PBMC per well were cultured in IMDM with 5% human AB serum, roughly 10 IU/ml IL-2 and gentamicin, plus 10 ug/ml peptides. On days 3 and 7, half of the culture medium was replaced with fresh IL-2-containing medium. Unless otherwise noted, each peptide stimulation condition was cultured in triplicate wells. PBMC were separated from whole blood using Ficoll-Paque Plus gradient centrifugation and were then either cryopreserved at -140C or used fresh. Genomic DNA was extracted from cultured CD4+ T cells with the QIAamp micro DNA kit.

The chain links TRBV5-1 with TRBJ2-2; TRBD2 fits 11 bases in the junction. This clonotype was sampled from a human donor who had a prior SARS-CoV-2 infection. Sequencing was performed on CD4+ T cells from PBMCs cultured with a peptide pool, taken before COVID-19 vaccination. CDR3 loop: CASSITSGGKLFF. The DNA reads TGCGCCAGCAGCATAACTAGCGGGGGTAAACTGTTTTTT.